A selection of T cell receptor beta chains follows, all from one sample in a study of blood T cells in healthy people across ages. From the 5' RACE reads, TCRdb called clonotypes with MiXCR, one entry per CDR3 protein. This table holds 1.5 million to 2 million distinct CDR3 sequences, 25% to 30% found once. The sequenced material came from blood. These receptors all come from a woman in her thirties in good health. The CDR3 runs from the conserved cysteine through the conserved F or W. D genes are given only for firm matches. Size is stated for part of the rows, as once, few or many counts, or as a class when the clone is expanded.

d_call	v_call	clone_size	j_call	cdr3_nt	cdr3_aa
TRBD1	TRBV7-2	.	TRBJ2-5	TGTGCCAGCAGCCGGGGACAGCTAAAAGAGACCCAGTACTTC	CASSRGQLKETQYF
TRBD2	TRBV12-3/TRBV12-4	.	TRBJ2-1	TGTGCCGGCGGTTTAAAACTAGCGGCCTACAATGAGCAGTTCTTC	CAGGLKLAAYNEQFF
.	TRBV14	.	TRBJ1-1	TGTGCCAGCAGCCAAGCGGGGGCCTGGGCTTTCTTT	CASSQAGAWAFF
.	TRBV7-2	.	TRBJ2-1	TGTGCCAGCAGCTTAGTAGCCGATTCAGGTTTCGAAGTTGAGCAGTTCTTC	CASSLVADSGFEVEQFF
.	TRBV28	.	TRBJ1-4	TGTGCCAGCAGAGGCCAGGGGATAGAAAAACTGTTTTTT	CASRGQGIEKLFF
TRBD1	TRBV10-3	.	TRBJ1-4	TGTGCCATCAGTGATCCTAGGGACAGGACAACTAATGAAAAACTGTTTTTT	CAISDPRDRTTNEKLFF
.	TRBV2	few	TRBJ1-4	TGTGCCAGCACTCAGGGAGTTACTGAAAAACTGTTTTTT	CASTQGVTEKLFF
.	TRBV15	few	TRBJ1-4	TGTGCCACCAGCAGTCGACTAAATGAAAAACTGTTTTTT	CATSSRLNEKLFF
.	TRBV28	few	TRBJ1-2	TGTGCCAGCCGGACTGACCCTAACTATGGCTACACCTTC	CASRTDPNYGYTF
TRBD1	TRBV25-1	many	TRBJ1-2	TGTGCCAGCATGGGACAGGTGGGCTACACCTTC	CASMGQVGYTF
.	TRBV20-1	.	TRBJ1-4	TGCAGTGCTAGGCCAGACGGAGGTGGTGAAAAACTGTTTTTT	CSARPDGGGEKLFF
TRBD1	TRBV5-1	.	TRBJ2-7	TGCGCCAGCAGATTGGAGGGACAGGCGGGGTACGAGCAGTACTTC	CASRLEGQAGYEQYF
TRBD2	TRBV28	.	TRBJ2-7	TGTGCCGGCAGCCTAGGATGGGGGGGCGAGCAGTACTTC	CAGSLGWGGEQYF
TRBD2	TRBV9	.	TRBJ2-3	TGTGCCAGCAGCGTAGTGTTAGCGGGAGGAAAAGATACGCAGTATTTT	CASSVVLAGGKDTQYF
TRBD1	TRBV3-1	few	TRBJ2-1	TGTGCCAGCAGCCAGCCAGGGGGCAATGAGCAGTTCTTC	CASSQPGGNEQFF
TRBD2	TRBV7-9	.	TRBJ2-5	TGTGCCGGCAGCCGGAGCGGGGGCGGTGGAGAGACCCAGTACTTC	CAGSRSGGGGETQYF
.	TRBV28	many	TRBJ2-5	TGTGCCAGCAGTCCTTCCGGGCCGCCGTTTCAAGAGACCCAGTACTTC	CASSPSGPPFQETQYF
.	TRBV4-1	few	TRBJ2-7	TGCGCCAGCAGCTCGGAGGGGGGGCACGATTGGCGGGATACCTACGAGCAGTACTTC	CASSSEGGHDWRDTYEQYF
.	TRBV24-1	.	TRBJ2-3	TGTGCCACCAGTGATTCCTTAGCGGTCGGTACGCAGTATTTT	CATSDSLAVGTQYF
TRBD2	TRBV6-2/TRBV6-3	few	TRBJ2-7	TGTGCCAGCAAAGGCCTCGCCTCAAGCGGGAGGGCCGACGAGCAGTACTTC	CASKGLASSGRADEQYF
.	TRBV19	many	TRBJ2-3	TGTGCCAGTAGTATCGAGGACCCCCGCACAGATACGCAGTATTTT	CASSIEDPRTDTQYF
.	TRBV20-1	.	TRBJ2-5	TGCAGTGCTATTCCTCCGGGAAGAGACGTGCAGTACTTC	CSAIPPGRDVQYF
.	TRBV29-1	many	TRBJ2-1	TGCAGTGGACAGTCACATGTGGGGCGGCAGTTCTTC	CSGQSHVGRQFF
.	TRBV5-1	.	TRBJ1-1	TGCGCCAGCAGCCCCATGGGGACCGGGTTTTTGAACACTGAAGCTTTCTTT	CASSPMGTGFLNTEAFF
.	TRBV5-5	few	TRBJ2-3	TGTGCCAGCAGCCCGGCCGGGGACCCAGATACGCAGTATTTT	CASSPAGDPDTQYF
TRBD2	TRBV7-9	.	TRBJ2-1	TGTGCCAGCAGCTGGCGGGAGACGCCCTACAATGAGCAGTTCTTC	CASSWRETPYNEQFF
.	TRBV2	.	TRBJ2-2	TGTGCCAGCAGTGAAGAGGTCCCCGCGAACACCGGGGAGCTGTTTTTT	CASSEEVPANTGELFF
.	TRBV7-9	.	TRBJ1-4	TGTGCCAGCAGTTTGGGAGGCAATGGGCCGTTAGAAAAACTGTTTTTT	CASSLGGNGPLEKLFF
TRBD2	TRBV7-2	many	TRBJ2-3	TGTGCCAGCAGCCCCCGTTCGGGAGCGGGAGCAACGTATACGCAGTATTTT	CASSPRSGAGATYTQYF